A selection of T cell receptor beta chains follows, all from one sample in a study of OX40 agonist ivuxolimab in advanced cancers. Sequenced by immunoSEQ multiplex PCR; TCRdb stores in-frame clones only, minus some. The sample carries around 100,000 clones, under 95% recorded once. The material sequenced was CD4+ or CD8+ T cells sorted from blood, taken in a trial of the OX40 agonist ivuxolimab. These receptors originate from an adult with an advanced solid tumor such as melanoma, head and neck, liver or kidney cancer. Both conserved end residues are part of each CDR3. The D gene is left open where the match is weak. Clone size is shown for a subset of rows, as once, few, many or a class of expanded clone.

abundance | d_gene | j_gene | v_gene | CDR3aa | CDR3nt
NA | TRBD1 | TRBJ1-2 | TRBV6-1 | CASRSTGDYGYTF | TGTGCCAGCAGATCTACAGGGGACTATGGCTACACCTTC
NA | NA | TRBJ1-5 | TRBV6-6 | CASSGQTRDQPQHF | TGTGCCAGCAGTGGACAGACTAGAGATCAGCCCCAGCATTTT
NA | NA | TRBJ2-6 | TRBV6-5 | CASSRPGANVLTF | TGTGCCAGCAGTCGTCCTGGGGCCAACGTCCTGACTTTC
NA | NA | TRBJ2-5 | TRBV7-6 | CASSSQGETQYF | TGTGCCAGCAGCTCCCAGGGGGAGACCCAGTACTTC
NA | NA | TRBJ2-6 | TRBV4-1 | CASSQKLTGGPNVLTF | TGCGCCAGCAGCCAAAAACTTACCGGGGGGCCCAACGTCCTGACTTTC
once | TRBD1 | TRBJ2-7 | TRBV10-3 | CAISAGQDSYEQYF | TGTGCCATCAGCGCCGGACAGGACTCCTACGAGCAGTACTTC
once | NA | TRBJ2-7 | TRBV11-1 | CASSPRAYEQYF | TGTGCCAGCAGCCCTCGAGCCTACGAGCAGTACTTC
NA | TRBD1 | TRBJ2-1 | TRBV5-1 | CASTKTGVDNEQFF | TGCGCCAGCACCAAGACAGGGGTAGACAATGAGCAGTTCTTC
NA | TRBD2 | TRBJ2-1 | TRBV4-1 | CASSQAPVAGGLYEQFF | TGCGCCAGCAGCCAAGCACCGGTAGCGGGAGGGCTCTATGAGCAGTTCTTC
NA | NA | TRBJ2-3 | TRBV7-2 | CASSSTRTSTDTQYF | TGTGCCAGCAGCTCTACAAGGACCAGCACAGATACGCAGTATTTT
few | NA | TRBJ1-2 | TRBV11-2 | CASSAGANYGYTF | TGTGCCAGCAGCGCAGGAGCTAACTATGGCTACACCTTC
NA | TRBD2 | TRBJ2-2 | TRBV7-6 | CASSKGSSGGARTGELFF | TGTGCCAGCAGCAAAGGGTCTTCGGGGGGGGCCCGGACCGGGGAGCTGTTTTTT
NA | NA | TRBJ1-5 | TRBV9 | CASSVGVGTNQPQHF | TGTGCCAGCAGCGTAGGAGTGGGGACGAATCAGCCCCAGCATTTT
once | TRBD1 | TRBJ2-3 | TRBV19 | CASSPDRTGSTDTQYF | TGTGCCAGTAGTCCAGACAGGACAGGGAGCACAGATACGCAGTATTTT
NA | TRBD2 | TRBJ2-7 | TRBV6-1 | CASSNRLAVYEQYF | TGTGCCAGCAGTAACCGACTAGCAGTCTACGAGCAGTACTTC
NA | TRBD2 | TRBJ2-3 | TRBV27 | CASRAAGTSGDLTDTQYF | TGTGCCAGCAGGGCCGCCGGGACTAGCGGGGACCTCACAGATACGCAGTATTTT
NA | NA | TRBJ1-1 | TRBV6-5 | CASSTLNTEAFF | TGTGCCAGCAGCACCCTGAACACTGAAGCTTTCTTT
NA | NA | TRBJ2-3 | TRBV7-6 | CASSELRPDTQYF | TGTGCCAGCAGCGAACTCCGCCCAGATACGCAGTATTTT
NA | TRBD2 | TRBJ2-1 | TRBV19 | CASSIGSGRANSEQFF | TGTGCCAGTAGTATTGGGAGCGGGAGGGCCAACAGTGAGCAGTTCTTC
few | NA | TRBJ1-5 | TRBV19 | CASSRGDGNQPQHF | TGTGCCAGTAGTAGAGGGGACGGGAATCAGCCCCAGCATTTT
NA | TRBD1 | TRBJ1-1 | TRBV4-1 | CASSPTGGDVTQKAFF | TGCGCCAGCAGCCCTACAGGGGGAGACGTGACCCAAAAAGCTTTCTTT
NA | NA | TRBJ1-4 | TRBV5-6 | CASSTSGGNEKLFF | TGTGCCAGCAGCACCAGCGGGGGGAATGAAAAACTGTTTTTT
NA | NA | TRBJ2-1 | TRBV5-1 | CASNFGVSSYNEQFF | TGCGCCAGCAATTTTGGCGTTAGCTCCTACAATGAGCAGTTCTTC